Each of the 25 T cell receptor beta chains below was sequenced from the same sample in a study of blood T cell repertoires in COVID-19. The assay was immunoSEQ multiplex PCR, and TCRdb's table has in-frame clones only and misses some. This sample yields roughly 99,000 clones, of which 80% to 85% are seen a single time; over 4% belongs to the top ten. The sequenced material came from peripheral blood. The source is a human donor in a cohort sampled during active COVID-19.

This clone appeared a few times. The CDR3 region has the DNA TGTGCCAGCAGCCCCCGGACAGTTTATAGCAATCAGCCCCAGCATTTT. This translates into CASSPRTVYSNQPQHF. The chain joins TRBV28 to TRBJ1-5; a weak D match, TRBD1 (6 bases). This CDR3 spans 16 amino acids. Germline lookup yields CDR1 MDHEN and CDR2 SYDVKM. Deletions cut 6 bases from V and 0 bases from J, with 15 bases between.

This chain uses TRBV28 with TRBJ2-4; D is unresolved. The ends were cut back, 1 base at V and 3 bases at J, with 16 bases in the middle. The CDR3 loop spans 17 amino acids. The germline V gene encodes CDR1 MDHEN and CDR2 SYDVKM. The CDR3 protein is CASSLFGLARGKNIQYF. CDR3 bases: TGTGCCAGCAGTTTATTTGGCCTCGCAAGAGGCAAAAACATTCAGTACTTC.

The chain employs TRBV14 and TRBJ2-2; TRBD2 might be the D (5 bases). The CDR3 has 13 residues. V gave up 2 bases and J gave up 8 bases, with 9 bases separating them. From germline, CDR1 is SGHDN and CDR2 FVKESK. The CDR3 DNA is TGTGCCAGCAGCCAATATCGGGGAGGGGAGCTGTTTTTT. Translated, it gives CASSQYRGGELFF.

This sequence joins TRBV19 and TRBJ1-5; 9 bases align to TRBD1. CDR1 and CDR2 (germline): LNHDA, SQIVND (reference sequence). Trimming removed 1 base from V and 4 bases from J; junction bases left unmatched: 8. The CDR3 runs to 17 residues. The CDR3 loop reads CASSIGPGQGMNQPQHF. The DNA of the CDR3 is TGTGCCAGTAGTATAGGCCCAGGACAGGGGATGAATCAGCCCCAGCATTTT.

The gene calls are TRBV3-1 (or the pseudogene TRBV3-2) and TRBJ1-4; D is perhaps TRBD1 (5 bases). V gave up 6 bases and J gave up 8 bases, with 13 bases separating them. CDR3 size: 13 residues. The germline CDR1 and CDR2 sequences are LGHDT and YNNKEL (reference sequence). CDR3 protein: CASSLREEEKLFF. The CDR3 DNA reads TGTGCCAGCAGTCTCAGGGAGGAGGAAAAACTGTTTTTT.

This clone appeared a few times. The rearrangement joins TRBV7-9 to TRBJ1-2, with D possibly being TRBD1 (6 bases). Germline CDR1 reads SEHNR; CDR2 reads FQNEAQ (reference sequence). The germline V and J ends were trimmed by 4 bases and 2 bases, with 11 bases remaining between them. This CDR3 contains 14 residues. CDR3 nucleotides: TGTGCCAGCAGCTGGGGGGGGCTCAACTATGGCTACACCTTC. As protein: CASSWGGLNYGYTF.

CDR3 loop: CASSLARGSGGAFF. CDR3 in DNA: TGTGCCAGCAGCTTAGCGAGGGGGAGTGGTGGAGCTTTCTTT. The chain is built from TRBV7-2 and TRBJ1-1, with D perhaps matching TRBD1 (6 bases). Germline V gives CDR1 SGHTA, CDR2 FQGNSA. CDR3 length: 14 residues. V was shortened by 0 bases and J by 10 bases, with 15 bases between the two germline ends.

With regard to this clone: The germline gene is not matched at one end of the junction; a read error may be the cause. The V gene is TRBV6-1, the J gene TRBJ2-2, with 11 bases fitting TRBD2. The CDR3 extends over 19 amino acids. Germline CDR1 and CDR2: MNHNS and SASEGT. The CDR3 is CASSDGRIAGGPKTGELFF. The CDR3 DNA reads TGTGCCAGCAGTGACGGGCGAATAGCGGGAGGGCCGAAGACCGGGGAGCTGTTTTTT.

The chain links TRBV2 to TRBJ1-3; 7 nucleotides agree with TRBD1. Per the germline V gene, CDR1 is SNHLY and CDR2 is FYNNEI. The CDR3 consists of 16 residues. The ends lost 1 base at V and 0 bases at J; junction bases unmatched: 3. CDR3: CASSEGRGNSGNTIYF. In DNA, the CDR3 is TGTGCCAGCAGTGAAGGCAGGGGGAACTCTGGAAACACCATATATTTT.

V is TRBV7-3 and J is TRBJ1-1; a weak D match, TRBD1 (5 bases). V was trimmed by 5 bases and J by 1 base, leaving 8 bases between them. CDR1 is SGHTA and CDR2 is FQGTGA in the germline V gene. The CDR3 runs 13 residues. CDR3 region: CASSEQANTEAFF. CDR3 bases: TGTGCCAGCAGCGAACAGGCGAACACTGAAGCTTTCTTT.

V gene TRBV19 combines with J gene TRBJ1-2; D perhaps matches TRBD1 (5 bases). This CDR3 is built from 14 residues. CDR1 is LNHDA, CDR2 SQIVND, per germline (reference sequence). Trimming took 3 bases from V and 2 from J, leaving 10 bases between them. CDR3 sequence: CASSIGGYNYGYTF. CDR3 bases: TGTGCCAGTAGTATTGGGGGGTACAACTATGGCTACACCTTC.

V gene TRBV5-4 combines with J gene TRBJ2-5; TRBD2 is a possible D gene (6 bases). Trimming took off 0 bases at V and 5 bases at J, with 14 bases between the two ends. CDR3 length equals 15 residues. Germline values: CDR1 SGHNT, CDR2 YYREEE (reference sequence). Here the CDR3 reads CASSLAVVAGETQYF. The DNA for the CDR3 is TGTGCCAGCAGCTTGGCCGTAGTCGCGGGGGAGACCCAGTACTTC.

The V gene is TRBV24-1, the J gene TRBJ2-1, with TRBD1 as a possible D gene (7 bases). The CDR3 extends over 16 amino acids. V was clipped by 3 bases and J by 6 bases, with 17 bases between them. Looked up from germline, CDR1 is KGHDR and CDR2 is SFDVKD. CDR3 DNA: TGTGCCACCAGTGATATACAGGGGAGGCTCGGCAATGAGCAGTTCTTC. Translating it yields CATSDIQGRLGNEQFF.

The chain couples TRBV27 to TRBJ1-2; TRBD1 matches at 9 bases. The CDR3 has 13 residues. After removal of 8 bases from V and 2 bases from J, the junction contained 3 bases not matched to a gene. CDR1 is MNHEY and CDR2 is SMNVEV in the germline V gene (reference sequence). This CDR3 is CASGDRGNYGYTF. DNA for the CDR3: TGTGCCAGCGGCGACAGGGGGAACTATGGCTACACCTTC.

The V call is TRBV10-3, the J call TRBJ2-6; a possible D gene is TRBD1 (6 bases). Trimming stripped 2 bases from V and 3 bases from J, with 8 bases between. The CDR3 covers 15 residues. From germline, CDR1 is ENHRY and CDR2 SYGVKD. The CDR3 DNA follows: TGTGCCATCAGTGAGGAGGGGGTTGGGGCCAACGTCCTGACTTTC. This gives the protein CAISEEGVGANVLTF.

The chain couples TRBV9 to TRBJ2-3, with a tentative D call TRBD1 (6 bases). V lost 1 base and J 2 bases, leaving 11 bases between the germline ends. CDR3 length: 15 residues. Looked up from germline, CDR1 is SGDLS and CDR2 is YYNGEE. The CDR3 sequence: CASSVQGIDTDTQYF. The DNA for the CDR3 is TGTGCCAGCAGCGTACAGGGGATTGACACAGATACGCAGTATTTT.

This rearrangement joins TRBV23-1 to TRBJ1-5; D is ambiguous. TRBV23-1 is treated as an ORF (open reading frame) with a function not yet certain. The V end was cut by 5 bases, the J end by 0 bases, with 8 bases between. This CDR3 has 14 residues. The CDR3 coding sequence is TGCGCCAGCAGTTGGCCAGATAGCAATCAGCCCCAGCATTTT. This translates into CASSWPDSNQPQHF.

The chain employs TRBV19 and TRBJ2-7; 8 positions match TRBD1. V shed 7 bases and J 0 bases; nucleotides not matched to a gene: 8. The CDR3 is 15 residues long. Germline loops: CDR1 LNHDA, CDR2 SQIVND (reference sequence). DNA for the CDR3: TGTGCCAGTACCGCCGGGACAGGTAACTCCTACGAGCAGTACTTC. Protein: CASTAGTGNSYEQYF.

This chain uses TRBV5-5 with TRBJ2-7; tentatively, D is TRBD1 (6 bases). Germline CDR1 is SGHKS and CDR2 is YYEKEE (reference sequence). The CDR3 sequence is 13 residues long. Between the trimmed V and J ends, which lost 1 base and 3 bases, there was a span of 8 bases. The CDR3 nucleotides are TGTGCCAGCAGCTTGACAGGGAACTACGAGCAGTACTTC. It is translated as CASSLTGNYEQYF.

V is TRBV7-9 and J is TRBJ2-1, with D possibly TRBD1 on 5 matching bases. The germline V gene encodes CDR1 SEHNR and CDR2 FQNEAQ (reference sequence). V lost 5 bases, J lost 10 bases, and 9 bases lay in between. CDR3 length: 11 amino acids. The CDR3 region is CASSDPGEQFF. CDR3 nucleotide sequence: TGTGCCAGCAGCGACCCAGGGGAGCAGTTCTTC.

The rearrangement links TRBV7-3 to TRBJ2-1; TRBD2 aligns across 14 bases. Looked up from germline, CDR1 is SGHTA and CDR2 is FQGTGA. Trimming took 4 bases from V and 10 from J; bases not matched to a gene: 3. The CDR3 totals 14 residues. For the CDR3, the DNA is TGTGCCAGCAGCTCGGGACTAGCGGGAGACGAGCAGTTCTTC. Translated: CASSSGLAGDEQFF.

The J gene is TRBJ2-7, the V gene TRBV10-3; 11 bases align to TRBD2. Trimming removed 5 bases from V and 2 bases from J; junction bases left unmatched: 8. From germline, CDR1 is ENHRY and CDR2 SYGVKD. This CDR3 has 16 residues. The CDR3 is CAISSHGTSGTYEQYF. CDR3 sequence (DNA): TGTGCCATCAGTTCCCATGGGACTAGCGGCACCTACGAGCAGTACTTC.

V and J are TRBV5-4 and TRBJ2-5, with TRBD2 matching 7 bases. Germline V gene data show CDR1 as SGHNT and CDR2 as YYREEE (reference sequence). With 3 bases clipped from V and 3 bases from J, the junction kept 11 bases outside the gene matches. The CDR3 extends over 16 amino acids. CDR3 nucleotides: TGTGCCAGCAGCTCCGGAATAGTACGGGGGGAAGAGACCCAGTACTTC. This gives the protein CASSSGIVRGEETQYF.

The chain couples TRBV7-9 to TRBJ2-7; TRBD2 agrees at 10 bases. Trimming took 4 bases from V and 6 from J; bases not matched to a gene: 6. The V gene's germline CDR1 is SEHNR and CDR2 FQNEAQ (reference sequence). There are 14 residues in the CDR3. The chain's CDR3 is CASSSPGLATEQYF. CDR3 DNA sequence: TGTGCCAGCAGCTCCCCGGGACTAGCGACCGAGCAGTACTTC.

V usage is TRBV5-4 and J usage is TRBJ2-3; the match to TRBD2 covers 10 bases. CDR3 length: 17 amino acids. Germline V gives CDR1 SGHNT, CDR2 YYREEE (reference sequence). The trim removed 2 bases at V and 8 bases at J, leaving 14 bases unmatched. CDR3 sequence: CASSLGKREGPGGTQYF. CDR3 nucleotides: TGTGCCAGCAGCTTAGGAAAGCGGGAGGGCCCCGGGGGTACGCAGTATTTT.